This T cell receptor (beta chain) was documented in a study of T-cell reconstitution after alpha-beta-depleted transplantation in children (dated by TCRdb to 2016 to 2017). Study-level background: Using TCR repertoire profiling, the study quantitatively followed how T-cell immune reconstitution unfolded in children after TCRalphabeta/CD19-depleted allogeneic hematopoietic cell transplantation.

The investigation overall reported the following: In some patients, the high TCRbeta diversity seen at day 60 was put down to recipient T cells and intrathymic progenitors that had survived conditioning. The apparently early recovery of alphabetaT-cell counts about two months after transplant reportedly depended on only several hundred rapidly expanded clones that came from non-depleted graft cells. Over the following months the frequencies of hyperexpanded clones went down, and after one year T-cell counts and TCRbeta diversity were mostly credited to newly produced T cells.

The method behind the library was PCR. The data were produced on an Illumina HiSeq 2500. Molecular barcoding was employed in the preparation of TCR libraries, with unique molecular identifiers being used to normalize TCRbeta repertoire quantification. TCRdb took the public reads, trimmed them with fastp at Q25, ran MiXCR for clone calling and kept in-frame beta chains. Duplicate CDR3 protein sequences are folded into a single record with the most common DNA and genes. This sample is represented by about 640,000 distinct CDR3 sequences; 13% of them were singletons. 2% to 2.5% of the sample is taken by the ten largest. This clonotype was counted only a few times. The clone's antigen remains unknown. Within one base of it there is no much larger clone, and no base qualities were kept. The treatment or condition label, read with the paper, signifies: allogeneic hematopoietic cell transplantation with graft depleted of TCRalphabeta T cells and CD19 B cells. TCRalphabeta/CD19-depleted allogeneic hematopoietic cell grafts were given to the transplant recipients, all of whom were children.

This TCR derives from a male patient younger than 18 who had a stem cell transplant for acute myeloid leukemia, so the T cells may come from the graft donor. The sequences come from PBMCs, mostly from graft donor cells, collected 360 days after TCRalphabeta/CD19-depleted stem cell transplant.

The base sequence is TGCGCCAGCAGCTACCGCGGACAGGGAGGATGGGAGACCCAGTACTTC. It codes for CASSYRGQGGWETQYF. The receptor chain draws on TRBV5-1 and TRBJ2-5; 8 central bases correspond to TRBD1. The CDR3, from cysteine to phenylalanine, totals 16 residues. The read is trimmed to its CDR3 DNA, 48 bases read in frame from base 1. Trimming removed 3 bases from V and 5 bases from J; the gene matches leave 12 bases unexplained. The germline V gene supplies CDR1 SGHRS and CDR2 YFSETQ.